The clone carrying this T cell receptor (beta chain) has a handful of counts. The antigen is unknown. This specimen comes from a study of T cell responses to AZD1222 COVID-19 vaccine. Study-wide findings and caveats: Of the AZD1222 recipients, only five or six were seropositive at baseline.

Sequencing used immunoSEQ multiplex PCR; TCRdb keeps in-frame clones, though not all of them. The sample carries under 150,000 clones, about 90% recorded once. With 5 bases removed from V and 5 bases from J, the gap between germline ends came to 16 bases. The length of the CDR3 is 14 residues. Per the germline V gene, CDR1 is SGHAT and CDR2 is FQNNGV. This TCR was sampled from an adult who received the AZD1222 COVID-19 vaccine. This material consisted of peripheral blood, taken 28 days after the second AZD1222 dose. The chain links TRBV11-2 to TRBJ2-7, with D possibly being TRBD1 (5 bases). The CDR3 is CASSQENRYDEQYF. The CDR3 coding sequence is TGTGCCAGCAGCCAAGAAAACAGGTACGACGAGCAGTACTTC.